This TCR beta chain was captured by sequencing in a study of blood T cell repertoires in COVID-19. Generated by immunoSEQ multiplex PCR, the TCRdb table keeps only in-frame clones and is missing some. The table shows about 120,000 clones, with about 90% occurring only once. This CDR3 has 15 residues. V was shortened by 7 bases and J by 5 bases, with 23 bases between the two germline ends. Germline values: CDR1 SQVTM, CDR2 ANQGSEA. This TCR was sampled from a woman between 65 and 79 years old with acute or convalescent COVID-19. The rearrangement links TRBV29-1 to TRBJ1-2, with TRBD1 as a possible D gene (6 bases). Sequencing was carried out using peripheral blood. As DNA, the CDR3 is TGCAGCGCCGAAAGGATCTCCCAGGGGTTTTATGGCTACACCTTC. It is translated as CSAERISQGFYGYTF.